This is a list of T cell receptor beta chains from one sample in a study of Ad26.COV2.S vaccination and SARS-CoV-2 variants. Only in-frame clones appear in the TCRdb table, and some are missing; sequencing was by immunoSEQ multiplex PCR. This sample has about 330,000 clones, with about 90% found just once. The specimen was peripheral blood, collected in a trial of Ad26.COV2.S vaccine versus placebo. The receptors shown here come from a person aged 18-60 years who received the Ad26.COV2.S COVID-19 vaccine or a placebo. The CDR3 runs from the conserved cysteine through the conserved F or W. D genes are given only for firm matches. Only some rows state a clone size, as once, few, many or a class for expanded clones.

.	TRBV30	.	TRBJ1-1	CAWSIVNTEAFF	TGTGCCTGGTCCATAGTGAACACTGAAGCTTTCTTT
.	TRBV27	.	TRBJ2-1	CASSLIGDRHEQFF	TGTGCCAGCAGTTTGATCGGGGATAGGCATGAGCAGTTCTTC
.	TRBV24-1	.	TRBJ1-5	CATSLPALVAQHF	TGTGCCACCAGCTTACCTGCCCTTGTGGCCCAGCATTTT
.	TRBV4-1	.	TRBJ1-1	CASSQEGEFREGEHRAFF	TGCGCCAGCAGCCAAGAGGGTGAGTTTCGGGAGGGGGAACATCGAGCTTTCTTT
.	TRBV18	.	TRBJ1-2	CASSPQGDGYGYTF	TGTGCCAGCTCACCACAGGGAGACGGCTATGGCTACACCTTC
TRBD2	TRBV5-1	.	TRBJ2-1	CASSFPSGIFSGEQFF	TGCGCCAGCAGCTTTCCTAGCGGGATTTTTTCGGGTGAGCAGTTCTTC
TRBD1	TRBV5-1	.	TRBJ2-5	CASSFDRVRETQYF	TGCGCCAGCAGCTTCGACAGGGTAAGGGAGACCCAGTACTTC
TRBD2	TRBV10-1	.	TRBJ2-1	CASSEAASGGLNEQFF	TGCGCCAGCAGTGAGGCGGCTAGCGGGGGGTTGAATGAGCAGTTCTTC
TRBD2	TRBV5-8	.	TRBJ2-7	CASSLPGGSYEQYF	TGTGCCAGCAGCCTCCCGGGGGGGTCCTACGAGCAGTACTTC
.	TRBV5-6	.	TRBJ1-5	CASSRWAGNNQPQHF	TGTGCCAGCAGCCGTTGGGCAGGGAACAATCAGCCCCAGCATTTT
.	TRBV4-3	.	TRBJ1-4	CASSQDRITNEKLFF	TGCGCCAGCAGCCAAGACCGGATCACTAATGAAAAACTGTTTTTT
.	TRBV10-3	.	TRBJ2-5	CAIGENADETQYF	TGTGCCATAGGAGAGAACGCCGATGAGACCCAGTACTTC
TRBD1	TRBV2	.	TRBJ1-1	CASGRDRDSTEAFF	TGTGCCAGCGGCCGGGACAGGGACAGCACTGAAGCTTTCTTT
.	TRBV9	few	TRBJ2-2	CASSVYVSNTGELFF	TGTGCCAGCAGCGTATACGTATCGAACACCGGGGAGCTGTTTTTT
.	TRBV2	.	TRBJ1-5	CAIRLWGNQPQHF	TGTGCCATCCGACTTTGGGGCAATCAGCCCCAGCATTTT
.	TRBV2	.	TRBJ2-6	CASSVWVGANVLTF	TGTGCCAGCTCGGTATGGGTTGGGGCCAACGTCCTGACTTTC
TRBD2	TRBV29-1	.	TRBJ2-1	CSVEDLSGRILDEQFF	TGCAGCGTTGAAGACCTTAGCGGGAGAATTTTGGATGAGCAGTTCTTC
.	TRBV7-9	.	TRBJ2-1	CASSANSGSNNYNEQFF	TGTGCCAGCAGCGCAAATAGCGGAAGCAACAACTACAATGAGCAGTTCTTC
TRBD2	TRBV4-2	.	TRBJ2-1	CASSQELADLYNEQFF	TGTGCCAGCAGCCAAGAACTAGCGGACCTCTACAATGAGCAGTTCTTC
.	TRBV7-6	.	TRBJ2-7	CASSPGIEQYF	TGTGCCAGCAGCCCCGGGATCGAGCAGTACTTC
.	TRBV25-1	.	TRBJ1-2	CASSPLREEDGYTF	TGTGCCAGCAGCCCCCTACGAGAAGAGGATGGCTACACCTTC
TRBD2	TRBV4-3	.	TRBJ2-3	CASSQERGAGGGTDTQYF	TGCGCCAGCAGCCAAGAGAGGGGAGCGGGAGGGGGGACAGATACGCAGTATTTT
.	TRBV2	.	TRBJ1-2	CASSEGLYGYTF	TGTGCCAGCAGTGAGGGGCTCTATGGCTACACCTTC
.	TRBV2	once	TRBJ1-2	CARAYGGYTF	TGTGCCAGGGCCTATGGCGGCTACACCTTC
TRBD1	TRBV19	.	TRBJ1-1	CASSIKAGTVNTEAFF	TGTGCCAGTAGTATAAAAGCCGGGACAGTGAACACTGAAGCTTTCTTT
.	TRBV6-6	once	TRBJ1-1	CASSKQGMVSVAFF	TGTGCCAGCAGTAAGCAGGGTATGGTCTCTGTAGCTTTCTTT
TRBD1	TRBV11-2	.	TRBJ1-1	CASSSLEGARYTEAFF	TGTGCCAGCAGCTCTTTGGAGGGGGCAAGGTACACTGAAGCTTTCTTT
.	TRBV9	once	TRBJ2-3	CASSAWTDRTDTQYF	TGTGCCAGCAGCGCGTGGACAGACCGCACAGATACGCAGTATTTT
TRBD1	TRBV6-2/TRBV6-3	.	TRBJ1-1	CASSFVRDRENTEAFF	TGTGCCAGCAGTTTCGTTCGGGACAGGGAAAACACTGAAGCTTTCTTT
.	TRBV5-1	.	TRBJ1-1	CASSYGTGYTEAFF	TGCGCCAGCAGCTATGGTACAGGGTACACTGAAGCTTTCTTT
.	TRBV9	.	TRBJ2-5	CASSAGTDRSKETQYF	TGTGCCAGCAGCGCTGGGACCGACAGAAGCAAAGAGACCCAGTACTTC
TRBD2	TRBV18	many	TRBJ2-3	CASSPLAGGLDTQYF	TGTGCCAGCTCACCACTAGCGGGAGGGCTGGATACGCAGTATTTT
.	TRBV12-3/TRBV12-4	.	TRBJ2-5	CASTPPGGKTQYF	TGTGCCAGCACCCCCCCTGGGGGGAAGACCCAGTACTTC
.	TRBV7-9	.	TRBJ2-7	CASSLPPYEQYF	TGTGCCAGCAGCTTACCGCCCTACGAGCAGTACTTC
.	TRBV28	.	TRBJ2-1	CASSSGGLHNEQFF	TGTGCCAGCAGTAGCGGAGGTCTGCACAATGAGCAGTTCTTC
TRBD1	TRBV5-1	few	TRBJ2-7	CASSLDFRGQGILHEQYF	TGCGCCAGCAGCTTGGACTTCCGGGGACAGGGGATTCTCCACGAGCAGTACTTC
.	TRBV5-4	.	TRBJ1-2	CASSLLQGDYGYTF	TGTGCCAGCAGCTTGTTACAGGGAGACTATGGCTACACCTTC
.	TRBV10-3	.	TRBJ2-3	CATQGQSSDTQYF	TGTGCCACCCAGGGGCAGAGTTCAGATACGCAGTATTTT
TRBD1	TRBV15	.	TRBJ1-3	CATSTGTGISGNTIYF	TGTGCCACCAGCACCGGGACAGGCATCTCTGGAAACACCATATATTTT
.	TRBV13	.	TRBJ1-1	CASSFLRGTEAFF	TGTGCCAGCAGCTTCCTTAGGGGGACTGAAGCTTTCTTT
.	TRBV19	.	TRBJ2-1	CASSIGGRSYNEQFF	TGTGCCAGTAGTATAGGGGGACGGTCCTACAATGAGCAGTTCTTC
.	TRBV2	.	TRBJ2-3	CASSDSSTDTQYF	TGTGCCAGCAGTGACAGTTCCACAGATACGCAGTATTTT
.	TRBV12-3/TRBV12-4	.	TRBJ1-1	CASSYGPSTEAFF	TGTGCCAGCAGTTACGGACCGAGCACTGAAGCTTTCTTT
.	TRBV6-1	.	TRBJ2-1	CASSERMYNEQFF	TGTGCCAGCAGTGAAAGAATGTACAATGAGCAGTTCTTC
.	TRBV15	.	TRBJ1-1	CATSTFMGRSGTEAFF	TGTGCCACCAGCACGTTTATGGGACGGAGTGGAACTGAAGCTTTCTTT
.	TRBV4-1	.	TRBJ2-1	CASSRLRLGNEQFF	TGCGCCAGCAGCCGACTAAGACTAGGGAATGAGCAGTTCTTC
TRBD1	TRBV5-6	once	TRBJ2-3	CASSLRDRVTDTQYF	TGTGCCAGCAGCCTCCGGGACAGGGTTACAGATACGCAGTATTTT
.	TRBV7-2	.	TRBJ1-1	CASSPNNQGRRAFF	TGTGCCAGCAGCCCCAACAATCAGGGGCGCCGGGCTTTCTTT
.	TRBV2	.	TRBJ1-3	CASSRQGIDTIYF	TGTGCCAGCAGCCGGCAGGGAATAGACACCATATATTTT
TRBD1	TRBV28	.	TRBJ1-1	CASSGQDEAFF	TGTGCCAGCAGTGGACAGGACGAAGCTTTCTTT
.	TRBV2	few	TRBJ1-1	CASSEWGEAFF	TGTGCCAGCAGTGAGTGGGGGGAAGCTTTCTTT
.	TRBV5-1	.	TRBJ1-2	CASSTGTGYWGYTF	TGCGCCAGCAGCACTGGGACGGGATATTGGGGCTACACCTTC